Here is one TCR beta chain with its context. The antigen remains unidentified. Likely a read error: the CDR3 ends without its conserved phenylalanine or tryptophan. The DNA is left out, because the CDR3 cannot be placed on it with certainty; the CDR3 is given as TCRdb lists it. Between about 17 and 34 mg of unsorted bulk tissue served as the source from which RNA and DNA were co-extracted. Patients diagnosed with primary liver carcinoma received treatment through surgical resection. 16 amino acids form the CDR3, both terminal residues included. The source of the sample is a study of tumor-infiltrating lymphocytes in primary liver carcinoma. Study-level background: Men and women, 30 to 69 years of age, made up the patients. Notes on the study in general: Tumor specimens were characterized by a significantly higher top-250-clone fraction than blood (p = 0.039).

A primer in the constant region served to generate TCR beta cDNA from 450 to 650 ng of total RNA. Library construction for TCR beta comprised three nested multiplex PCR rounds performed with slightly modified ARM-PCR. The first two PCR rounds, approximately 10 cycles each, used TRBV1-TRBV30 forward primers and a C-beta reverse primer. MiXCR, run by TCRdb on the multiplex PCR reads, gives a single entry per CDR3 protein. In the table there are about 120,000 distinct CDR3 sequences, 55% to 70% of which are singletons. V and J are TRBV12-3 or TRBV12-4 and TRBJ1-5; TRBD1, the D gene given by the table, was not confirmed from the DNA. Specimen: tumor-adjacent normal liver tissue. The sequence was collected from a woman aged 55-75 years with primary liver carcinoma and hepatitis B virus infection. CDR3 protein: CASSSNRGRGRQPQRY.